Listed here are 11 T cell receptor beta chains from one sample, sequenced in a study of T-cell reconstitution after alpha-beta-depleted transplantation in children. Using unique molecular identifiers, the investigators prepared the TCRbeta library. TCRdb recomputed calls from the PCR reads with MiXCR, one row per CDR3 protein. The sample has hundreds of thousands of distinct CDR3 sequences; around an eighth are singletons. This specimen was PBMCs from the stem cell graft donor, taken from the stem cell graft. The origin of the receptors is a human donor who donated a stem cell graft to a child with combined immunodeficiency.

This clonotype was seen more than once but under ten times. The rearrangement joins TRBV7-8 to TRBJ2-1; 10 nucleotides agree with TRBD2. V gave up 5 bases and J gave up 7 bases; unmatched junction bases: 8. The CDR3 runs to 15 residues. Germline values: CDR1 SGHVS, CDR2 FQNEAQ. The CDR3 here is CASSLPGLAMNEQFF. In nucleotides, the CDR3 is TGTGCCAGCAGCCTGCCGGGACTAGCGATGAATGAGCAGTTCTTC.

This clonotype was seen a handful of times. V and J are TRBV4-3 and TRBJ1-4; D is unresolved. CDR1 and CDR2 from the germline V gene are LGHNA and YSLEER. The germline V and J ends were trimmed by 1 base and 8 bases, with 17 bases remaining between them. This CDR3 is built from 16 residues. CDR3 sequence (DNA): TGCGCCAGCAGCCAAGTTGAGCCGGGAGTTGTGGAAAAACTGTTTTTT. Its translation is CASSQVEPGVVEKLFF.

The gene calls are TRBV7-2 and TRBJ2-2; D gene unclear. The germline V gene encodes CDR1 SGHTA and CDR2 FQGNSA. The CDR3 consists of 12 residues. V lost 4 bases and J 10 bases, leaving 10 bases between the germline ends. The chain's CDR3 is CASSSRNPELFF. CDR3 bases: TGTGCCAGCAGCTCCCGAAACCCGGAGCTGTTTTTT.

The sample holds many counts of this clonotype. The chain is built from TRBV20-1 and TRBJ2-5; D uncertain. From germline, CDR1 is DFQATT and CDR2 SNEGSKA (reference sequence). The CDR3 contains 12 residues. The V and J ends lost 6 bases and 4 bases respectively, with 12 bases between them. CDR3 amino acids: CSADFKGETQYF. DNA for the CDR3: TGCAGTGCCGATTTTAAAGGAGAGACCCAGTACTTC.

Only a few counts were recorded for this clonotype. This chain links TRBV6-2 or TRBV6-3 with TRBJ2-1; 7 bases line up with TRBD2. CDR3 length equals 14 residues. Germline V gives CDR1 MNHEY, CDR2 SVGEGT. V lost 2 bases to trimming and J lost 6 bases; unmatched junction nucleotides: 4. CDR3 sequence reads: CASSYGAGSNEQFF. CDR3 nucleotides: TGTGCCAGCAGTTACGGAGCGGGGAGCAATGAGCAGTTCTTC.

The chain employs TRBV4-3 and TRBJ2-5; D not certain. The CDR3 is 14 residues long. The germline V gene has CDR1 LGHNA and CDR2 YSLEER. The ends were cut back, 0 bases at V and 3 bases at J, with 8 bases in the middle. DNA of the CDR3: TGCGCCAGCAGCCAAGACTACGCGAAAGAGACCCAGTACTTC. Its translation: CASSQDYAKETQYF.

This clonotype was counted ten times or more. DNA for the CDR3: TGTGCCAGCAGCGTGAGCGGGACAGGGAACACCGGGGAGCTGTTTTTT. Its translation is CASSVSGTGNTGELFF. The chain couples TRBV9 to TRBJ2-2; D might be TRBD1 (8 bases). Germline CDR1 reads SGDLS; CDR2 reads YYNGEE. The V end was cut by 2 bases, the J end by 1 base, with 12 bases between. CDR3 length: 16 residues.

V usage is TRBV6-2 or TRBV6-3 and J usage is TRBJ2-7, with unresolved D. The CDR3 is 12 amino acids. The germline V gene encodes CDR1 MNHEY and CDR2 SVGEGT. The V end was cut by 7 bases, the J end by 4 bases, with 11 bases between. In nucleotides, the CDR3 is TGTGCCAGCACCGATAAGGCTTACGAGCAGTACTTC. Its translation is CASTDKAYEQYF.

In this sample, this clonotype turned up a few times. The chain employs TRBV7-8 and TRBJ1-2; 10 nucleotides match TRBD1. Germline-derived CDR1 and CDR2 are SGHVS and FQNEAQ. V was clipped by 4 bases and J by 7 bases; unmatched bases: 12. This CDR3 has 16 amino acids. The CDR3 coding sequence is TGTGCCAGCAGCTCGGGACAGGGGTTGCATTTTGGTGGCTACACCTTC. This encodes CASSSGQGLHFGGYTF.

The table lists this clonotype with many counts. V is TRBV5-1 and J is TRBJ2-2, with D tentatively TRBD1 (5 bases). The CDR3 consists of 14 residues. Germline-derived CDR1 and CDR2 are SGHRS and YFSETQ. V lost 6 bases and J lost 5, with 14 bases in between. The DNA for the CDR3 is TGCGCCAGCAATAGGGCAGGGCGAACCGGGGAGCTGTTTTTT. Translating gives CASNRAGRTGELFF. The whole variable domain, filled in from reference TRBV5-1 and TRBJ2-2, reads KAGVTQTPRYLIKTRGQQVTLSCSPISGHRSVSWYQQTPGQGLQFLFEYFSETQRNKGNFPGRFSGRQFSNSRSEMNVSTLELGDSALYLCASNRAGRTGELFFGEGSRLTVL.

This clonotype turned up a few times. This rearrangement joins TRBV15 to TRBJ1-2; D gene unclear. The CDR3 loop spans 15 amino acids. CDR1 LNHNV and CDR2 YYDKDF come from the germline V gene (reference sequence). Trimming left V 4 bases short and J 4 bases short, with 16 bases between. CDR3 in DNA: TGTGCCACCAGCACCGGGCTCGGGGAATCCTATGGCTACACCTTC. This translates into CATSTGLGESYGYTF.